This T cell receptor beta chain originates from a study of CD8 T cells in Susac syndrome. Trimming cost V 2 bases and J 4 bases; bases outside gene matches: 10. CDR3 length: 16 residues. Per the germline V gene, CDR1 is SNHLY and CDR2 is FYNNEI. RNA in amounts of roughly 0.5 to 1 ug was reverse transcribed with random hexamers. Across 54 Vbeta and 13 Jbeta, immunoSEQ multiplex PCR amplified TCR beta CDR3. TCRdb processed the immunoSEQ multiplex PCR reads anew with MiXCR; each CDR3 protein has one entry. This repertoire shows about 180,000 distinct CDR3 sequences, 95% found once; its top ten account for less than 0.2%.

The rearrangement joins TRBV2 to TRBJ2-7; 8 bases agree with TRBD2. Material: CD8+ T cells from PBMCs. The source of this sequence is a human donor with multiple sclerosis. As DNA, the CDR3 is TGTGCCAGCAGTGAATCGTTTGCGGGGGGCAATTACGAGCAGTACTTC. Translating gives CASSESFAGGNYEQYF.